This T cell receptor (beta chain) is drawn from a study of beta chain features in type 1 diabetes. This clone has more than one count but fewer than ten. Reverse transcription of all isolated RNA meant that expressed TCRB transcripts were sequenced. The repertoire was sequenced with immunoSEQ multiplex PCR; TCRdb's copy has only in-frame clones and lacks some. The sample lists approximately 340,000 clones, around 16% occurring once. The CDR3 contains 13 residues. Trimming took 4 bases from V and 11 from J; bases not matched to a gene: 8. CDR1 and CDR2 (germline): SQVTM, ANQGSEA. This receptor was taken from a woman under 30 in good health. The source material was naive CD4+ T cells from blood. This chain links TRBV29-1 with TRBJ2-4; TRBD2 aligns across 10 bases. This CDR3 is CSVVRLAGDLQYF. The CDR3 bases are TGCAGCGTTGTTAGGCTAGCGGGGGACCTTCAGTACTTC. Full variable domain (missing parts from reference TRBV29-1 and TRBJ2-4): SAVISQKPSRDICQRGTSLTIQCQVDSQVTMMFWYRQQPGQSLTLIATANQGSEATYESGFVIDKFPISRPNLTFSTLTVSNMSPEDSSIYLCSVVRLAGDLQYFGAGTRLSVL.